This TCR beta chain came from a study of cytomegalovirus exposure and HLA in healthy donors (dated by TCRdb to about 2017). Regarding the research as a whole: According to an earlier analysis of around 600 of the donors, some 180 million T cells yielded approximately 120 million unique TCR beta sequences and 276 Gb of sequence data. An early release that covered roughly 600 HLA-typed donors contained about 300 gigabases of sequencing data and 65 million to 100 million unique TCR sequences. The genetic ancestry cluster associated with self-reported Caucasian donors included around four fifths of the 398 genotyped donors. The study aimed to test whether cataloging public T cell receptors could reveal signatures of past pathogen exposure. Using immunosequencing, the study profiled T cell repertoires from 666 subjects and related those repertoires to cytomegalovirus serostatus. In addition to the first cohort of roughly 670 subjects, a separate validation cohort of under 150 different subjects was used. High-throughput TCR immunosequencing, statistical association of individual TCRs with disease status, and machine learning were combined to predict cytomegalovirus infection status. A later analysis re-examined previously published TCR beta repertoires from roughly 650 donors and added high-resolution HLA genotyping to investigate patterns of TCR occurrence. Rather than drawing on any new phenotypic data, the later analysis identified candidate immune exposures from TCR beta sequences and the way those sequences occurred across donors. To decide whether each TCR beta V gene segment behaved as functional or pseudogenic, an earlier analysis of several hundred of the donors relied on high-throughput TCR beta sequencing. Donor age, sex, ethnicity and CMV serostatus were collected together with the repertoire data. A later genetic analysis used genome-wide SNP genotypes for about 65% of the roughly 700 donors, treating that subset as a discovery cohort. All discovery cohort repertoires had been generated on a single sequencing platform. Both class I and class II loci were covered by HLA typing, at four-digit resolution. Typing coverage varied by locus: roughly 620-640 donors for A, B, C, DRB1 and DQB1; about 520 for DQA1; approximately 570 for DPA1; about 450 for DPB1. Four to six DR-DQ haplotypes were handled as single units for association and clustering, since linkage in the cohort was strong. Across under 500 genotyped donors of the cohort, an average of roughly 250,000 unique TCR beta nucleotide sequences per donor were sequenced, and 15% to 20% of those sequences were non-productive. Summary of the overall study and its limitations: In a later genetic analysis, a missense DCLRE1C variant was associated with V-gene and J-gene trimming of TCR beta chains, and the association was replicated in an independent cohort. The study listed 150 to 200 TCR beta chains as associated with cytomegalovirus. In an earlier analysis of fewer than 750 of the donors, most TCR beta V segments were observed in productive rearrangements about 90% or about 30% of the time, broadly matching IMGT annotations. Cytomegalovirus status was reported to be diagnosed by the classifier with high specificity and sensitivity in both the original and validation cohorts. HLA typing was unavailable for some donors at each locus, so association tests used only the typed subset. A cluster of highly shared sequence variants was judged likely to be a technical artifact of the sequencing pipeline. CMV serostatus was the only immune exposure information available for the cohort. According to a later analysis, TCR association rates differed among HLA loci, with DRB1 alleles showing the most associated TCRs and HLA-C alleles showing the fewest. Linkage disequilibrium might explain the correlated functional status among segregating V segments, but an unknown experimental factor could not be excluded. In a later analysis, several top co-occurrence clusters were reported to appear linked to parvovirus B19, influenza, CMV and Epstein-Barr virus. Because counts were too low, about 15 rarely observed V segments, including chromosome 9 orphons, were left out of the earlier analysis of 500 to 750 of the donors. When HLA alleles, especially DR and DQ, strongly co-occurred, TCR associations were difficult to assign to individual alleles. A further reported finding was that TCR beta sequences accurately predicted the HLA-A and HLA-B alleles for most subjects in the first cohort. Most CMV-associated TCR beta chains appeared to be HLA-restricted in a later analysis, and the HLA associations seemed to be driven largely by CMV exposure. A later genetic analysis reported fewer N-insertions in productive TCRs among donors in an Asian-associated ancestry cluster than the roughly 700-donor mean. Only TCR beta chains were sequenced in this cohort, and the absence of alpha or paired-chain data limited detectable features. A later analysis found that HLA-associated TCR beta chains were more clonally expanded and had lower generation probabilities than equally common non-associated chains. Most TCR sequences were observed very rarely across donors, whereas some public TCRs were present in many individuals. A later analysis associated approximately 17,000 TCR beta sequences with specific HLA alleles at a false discovery rate of 0.05. It was suggested by the authors that the approach could potentially be generalized to other disease states and immunological phenotypes. Presence/absence analyses assumed roughly uniform sequencing depth across donors, an assumption that may not hold. Some IMGT-functional V segments, including TRBV6-2 and TRBV6-3, could not be distinguished by the 87-base-pair reads and were therefore excluded. A few of the identified cytomegalovirus-associated TCR beta chains were confirmed in vitro to be specific for cytomegalovirus antigens.

Library prep was done by the immunoSEQ multiplex PCR assay. For the multiplex PCR, a mixture combining 60 forward primers for TCR Vbeta segments and 13 reverse primers for TCR Jbeta segments was used. Amplification of the CDR3 region of rearranged TCR beta genes was performed with a multiplex PCR assay on genomic DNA. Amplified TCR beta libraries were sequenced as 87-base-pair reads on the Illumina HiSeq System. The authors processed their data as follows. Across the 700 or so repertoires, a later analysis counted roughly 77 million unique TCR beta chains, around 11 million of which were shared by at least two donors. To remove PCR and sequencing errors, raw reads were error-corrected and collapsed into unique sequences using a nearest-neighbor algorithm that merged closely related sequences. To assign V, D and J gene segments, CDR3 sequences were aligned to IMGT reference sequences. For a sequence to be retained, at least a six-nucleotide match to both a V gene segment and a J gene segment was required. Rearrangements were called productive when the CDR3 lacked stop codons and stayed in frame with V and J; all others were non-productive. Following IMGT convention, CDR3 was defined as the stretch from the second conserved V-encoded cysteine up to the conserved J-encoded phenylalanine. The earlier analysis of about 610 of the donors excluded sequences that lacked an unambiguous match to a single V gene segment. An earlier analysis of several hundred of the donors called V segments functional above 56.7% productive rearrangements and segregating when the between-donor standard deviation exceeded 5%. To diagnose cytomegalovirus status from the catalog of TCR beta chain sequences, a statistical classification framework was built. In a later analysis, TCR nucleotide sequences were compared against IMGT/GENE-DB human TR gene sequences so that V and J genes could be assigned. The TCRdist pipeline was used in a later analysis to assign CDR3 sequences and most-parsimonious VDJ recombination scenarios. A later analysis defined each TCR beta chain by its CDR3 amino acid sequence plus V-gene family, and excluded reads lacking a unique V-gene family. To address suspected cross-contamination and a sequencing artifact, a later analysis removed 550 to 750 highly shared, low-generation-probability nucleotide sequences. For each public chain, a later analysis derived a clonal expansion index from normalized ranks of inferred template counts within each repertoire. In a later analysis, generation probabilities were computed with a VDJ recombination model fitted to out-of-frame rearrangements, and the resulting probabilities were checked against IGoR. A later analysis scored TCR-TCR, TCR-HLA and TCR-CMV co-occurrence with hypergeometric tests, applying a repertoire-size bias correction to TCR pairs. False discovery rates were estimated in a later analysis by permuting HLA or CMV assignments 20 times. A later analysis grouped co-occurring TCRs with DBSCAN, adding TCRdist sequence similarity when clustering within HLA-allele-positive subsets. Repertoires with fewer than 30,000 or more than 120,000 public chains, plus five repertoires with anomalous nucleotide sharing, were excluded from co-occurrence clustering. TCRdb carries this immuneACCESS record with in-frame sequences only. Its versions omit some clonotypes, under half of them owing to an unresolved V gene in the studies checked, with the rest unexplained. D and trimming come from the DNA, and the V and J calls and clone size come from that table. Counted in this sample were about 120,000 clones; around 65% of them appeared once. Together, the top ten hold 1.5% to 1.9% of the sample.

The cohort consisted of approximately 690 healthy bone marrow donors. At the time of sampling, every cohort member was nominally healthy, though immune exposures that went unrecorded were likely present. The donor tested CMV seronegative, placing the donor among the roughly 350 seronegative members of the cohort. A peripheral blood sample was provided by each donor, and peripheral blood mononuclear cells were used for TCR beta sequencing. The Qiagen DNeasy Blood Extraction Kit was used to extract genomic DNA from the blood cell samples. Only a few counts were recorded for this clone. This clone's antigen is unknown. Qualities for individual bases were not recorded, and no much larger clone is one base off. Reading the germline V gene gives CDR1 SGHRS and CDR2 YFSETQ. V trim: 1 base; J trim: 5 bases; unmatched bases: 5. Including cysteine and phenylalanine, the CDR3 has 14 amino acids. Only the CDR3 portion is preserved as DNA: 42 bases, with reading frame beginning at the first base.

The chain is encoded by TRBV5-1 joined to TRBJ2-5; 7 junctional bases match TRBD2. This receptor was taken from a man between 18 and 29 years old in good health and CMV-seronegative. Sequences were obtained from PBMCs. The nucleotides are TGCGCCAGCAGCTTGTTCGGGGGGTGGGAGACCCAGTACTTC. It translates to CASSLFGGWETQYF.